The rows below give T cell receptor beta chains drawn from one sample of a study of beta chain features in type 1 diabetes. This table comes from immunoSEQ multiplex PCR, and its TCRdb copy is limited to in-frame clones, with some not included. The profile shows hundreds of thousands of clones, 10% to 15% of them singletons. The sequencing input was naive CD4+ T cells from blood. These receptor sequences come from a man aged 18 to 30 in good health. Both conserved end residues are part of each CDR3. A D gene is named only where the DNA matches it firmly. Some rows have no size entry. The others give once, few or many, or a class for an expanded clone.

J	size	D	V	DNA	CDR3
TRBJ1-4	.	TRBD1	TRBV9	TGTGCCAGCAGCGCCGGGACAGCTAATGAAAAACTGTTTTTT	CASSAGTANEKLFF
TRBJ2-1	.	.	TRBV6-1	TGTGCCAGCAGCACTTTGGCGGGGACTTACAATGAGCAGTTCTTC	CASSTLAGTYNEQFF
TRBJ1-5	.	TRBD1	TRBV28	TGTGCCAGCAGTTTGGTTCAGGGGGAACGGCCCCAGCATTTT	CASSLVQGERPQHF
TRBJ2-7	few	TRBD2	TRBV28	TGTGCCAGCAGCCGACTAGCGACCTACGAGCAGTACTTC	CASSRLATYEQYF
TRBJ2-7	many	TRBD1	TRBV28	TGTGCCAGCAGACCGAGACAGGGCCACGAGCAGTACTTC	CASRPRQGHEQYF
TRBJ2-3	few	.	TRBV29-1	TGCAGCGTTGAGTGGCAGGGCGCAGATACGCAGTATTTT	CSVEWQGADTQYF
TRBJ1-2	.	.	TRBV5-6	TGTGCCAGCAGATTTTCCATCAGGGTTAACTATGGCTACACCTTC	CASRFSIRVNYGYTF
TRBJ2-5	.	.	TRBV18	TGTGCCAGCTCACCGGACAGTCAAGAGACCCAGTACTTC	CASSPDSQETQYF
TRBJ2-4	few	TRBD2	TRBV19	TGTGCCAGTAGTACTCGGACTAGTGGAAACATTCAGTACTTC	CASSTRTSGNIQYF
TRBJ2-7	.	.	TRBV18	TGTGCCAGCTCACCCAACGAGCAGTACTTC	CASSPNEQYF
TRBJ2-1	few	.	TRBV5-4	TGTGCCAGCAGCTTGGTCGGGTCCAATGAGCAGTTCTTC	CASSLVGSNEQFF
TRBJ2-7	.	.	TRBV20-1	TGCAGTGCTCTACTAGCCTACGAGCAGTACTTC	CSALLAYEQYF
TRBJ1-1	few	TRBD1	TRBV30	TGTGCCTGGAAGGACAGGGCCAACACTGAAGCTTTCTTT	CAWKDRANTEAFF
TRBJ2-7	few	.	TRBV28	TGTGCCAGTATCCAGGGGATTAACGGCGAGCAGTACTTC	CASIQGINGEQYF
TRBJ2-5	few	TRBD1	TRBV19	TGTGCCAGTAGTATAGAGGGAATCGGGACAGGGTCCACCACGTACTTC	CASSIEGIGTGSTTYF
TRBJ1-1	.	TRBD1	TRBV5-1	TGCGCCAGCAGCTCCCTCACCACGACAGGGCATGGGGTCGGCACTGAAGCTTTCTTT	CASSSLTTTGHGVGTEAFF
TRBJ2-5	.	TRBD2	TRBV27	TGTGCCAGCAGTCGGACTAGCGGGAGGAGAGGGGAGACCCAGTACTTC	CASSRTSGRRGETQYF
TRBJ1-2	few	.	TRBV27	TGTGCCAGCAGTCCAGGGTATGGTGGCTACACCTTC	CASSPGYGGYTF
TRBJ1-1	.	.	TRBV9	TGTGCCAGCAGCGCACAGGGCTGGAGTGAAGCTTTCTTT	CASSAQGWSEAFF
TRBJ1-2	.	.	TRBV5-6	TGTGCCAGCAGCCTCACCGGGTGGGGGGATGGCTACACCTTC	CASSLTGWGDGYTF
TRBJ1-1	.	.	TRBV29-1	TGCAGCGTTACAGGGTGGGAGGGCACTGAAGCTTTCTTT	CSVTGWEGTEAFF
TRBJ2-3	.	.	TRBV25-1	TGTGCCAGCAGTGATCCTGGGACTAGCACAGATACGCAGTATTTT	CASSDPGTSTDTQYF
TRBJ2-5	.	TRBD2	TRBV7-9	TGTGCCAGCAGCCGGGGACTAGCGGCGCCCGTAGAGACCCAGTACTTC	CASSRGLAAPVETQYF
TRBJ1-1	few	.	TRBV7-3	TGTGCCAGCAGCTTACAAAGCAGGGGAGCTGAAGCTTTCTTT	CASSLQSRGAEAFF
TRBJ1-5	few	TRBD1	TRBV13	TGTGCCAGCAGCTATGGACAGGGGGGAGGCAATCAGCCCCAGCATTTT	CASSYGQGGGNQPQHF
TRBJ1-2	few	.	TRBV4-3	TGCGCCAGCAGCCAAGAGGACTTGGGCTATGGCTACACCTTC	CASSQEDLGYGYTF
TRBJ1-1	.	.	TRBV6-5	TGTGCCAGCAGTACAGGCCGGCGGGAGGGCACTGAAGCTTTCTTT	CASSTGRREGTEAFF
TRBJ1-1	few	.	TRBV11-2	TGTGCCAGCAGCTCAAGGGGTTCCGCAGGGCCTACTGAAGCTTTCTTT	CASSSRGSAGPTEAFF
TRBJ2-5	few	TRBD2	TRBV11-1	TGTGCCAGCAGCCTCGGGACTAGCTGGGAGACCCAGTACTTC	CASSLGTSWETQYF
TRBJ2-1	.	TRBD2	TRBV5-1	TGCGCCAGCAGCTCAACCGGGACTAGCGTAGGTGAGCAGTTCTTC	CASSSTGTSVGEQFF
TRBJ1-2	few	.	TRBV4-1	TGCGCCAGCAGCCAAGTCGGGGTCCGGGGCTACACCTTC	CASSQVGVRGYTF
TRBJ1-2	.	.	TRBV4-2	TGTGCCAGCAGCCAAGATGGGCAGGGGAACTATGGCTACACCTTC	CASSQDGQGNYGYTF
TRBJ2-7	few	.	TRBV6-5	TGTGCCAGCAGGCGCGGTGGCAGGGTCTCCTACGAGCAGTACTTC	CASRRGGRVSYEQYF
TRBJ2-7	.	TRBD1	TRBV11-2	TGTGCCAGCAGCTTGACAGGGGTTAACTACGAGCAGTACTTC	CASSLTGVNYEQYF
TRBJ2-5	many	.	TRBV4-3	TGCGCCAGCAGCCGAGGGCTTAAAGAGACCCAGTACTTC	CASSRGLKETQYF
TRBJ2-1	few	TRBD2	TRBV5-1	TGCGCCAGCAGCCCGGTCGGGGGGGCCCTTAATGAGCAGTTCTTC	CASSPVGGALNEQFF
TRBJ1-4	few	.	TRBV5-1	TGCGCCAGCAGCTTGGAGGGCCAGGGTGGTCATGAAAAACTGTTTTTT	CASSLEGQGGHEKLFF
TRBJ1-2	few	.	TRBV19	TGTGCCAGTAGTTCAACGGGGGAAGGACTCTATGGCTACACCTTC	CASSSTGEGLYGYTF
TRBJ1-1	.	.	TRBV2	TGTGCCAGCACCAACACACCGAACACTGAAGCTTTCTTT	CASTNTPNTEAFF